This record covers a single TCR beta chain. Its antigen is not identified. These data are taken from a study of shared clonotypes between healthy human individuals. Study results and limitations: The diversity represented, both genetic and in exposure history, was limited by few donors.

The CDR3 runs 16 residues. Trimming pared 5 bases from V and 6 bases from J, leaving 23 bases between. Germline-derived CDR1 and CDR2 are SEHNR and FQNEAQ (reference sequence). The protocol was immunoSEQ multiplex PCR, while the TCRdb copy is restricted to in-frame clones and leaves out a portion. The sample carries about 460,000 clones, 60% to 80% recorded once. The TCR comes from a woman aged 40-49 years in good health. Some clones in this sample may be carry-over from other donors' samples. This rearrangement joins TRBV7-9 to TRBJ2-7, with D possibly matching TRBD1 (7 bases). Source material: PBMCs. The CDR3 here is CASSPPTGLRTTEQYF. The CDR3 DNA reads as TGTGCCAGCAGCCCCCCGACAGGGCTAAGGACTACCGAGCAGTACTTC.